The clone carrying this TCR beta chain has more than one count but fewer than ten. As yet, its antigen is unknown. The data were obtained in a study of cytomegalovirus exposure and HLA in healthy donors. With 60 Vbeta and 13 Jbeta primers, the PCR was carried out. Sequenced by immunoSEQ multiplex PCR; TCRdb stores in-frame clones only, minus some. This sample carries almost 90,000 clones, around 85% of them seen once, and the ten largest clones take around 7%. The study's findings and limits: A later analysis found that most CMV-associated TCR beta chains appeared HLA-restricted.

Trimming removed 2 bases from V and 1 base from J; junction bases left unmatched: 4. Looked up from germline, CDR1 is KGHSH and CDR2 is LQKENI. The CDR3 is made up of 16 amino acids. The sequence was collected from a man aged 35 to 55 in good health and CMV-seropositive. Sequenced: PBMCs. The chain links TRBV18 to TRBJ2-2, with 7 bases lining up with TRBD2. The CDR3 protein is CASSPELARNTGELFF. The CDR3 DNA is TGTGCCAGCTCACCAGAACTAGCGAGGAACACCGGGGAGCTGTTTTTT.